These 25 T cell receptor beta chains share one sample of origin, sequenced in a study of cytomegalovirus exposure and HLA in healthy donors. PCR involved 60 Vbeta and 13 Jbeta primers. Only in-frame clones appear in the TCRdb table, and some are missing; sequencing was by immunoSEQ multiplex PCR. This sample has roughly 150,000 clones, with around 80% found just once. The material sequenced was PBMCs. The origin of the receptors is a male donor in good health and CMV-seronegative.

V and J are TRBV21-1 and TRBJ1-2; the D call TRBD1 from the table was never checked on the DNA. TRBV21-1 is noted as a pseudogene. CDR3 size: 16 residues. The DNA for the CDR3 is TGTGCCAGCACCAAAAACCGGGACAGGGGGCGGGATGGCTACACCTTC. The encoded protein is CASTKNRDRGRDGYTF.

The J gene is TRBJ1-1, the V gene TRBV7-9; 8 bases agree with TRBD1. The CDR3 is 14 amino acids. J was trimmed by 6 bases and V by 5 bases; bases with no gene match: 8. From germline, CDR1 is SEHNR and CDR2 FQNEAQ (reference sequence). CDR3 sequence reads: CASSPGQGRAEAFF. The CDR3, as DNA: TGTGCCAGCAGCCCCGGACAGGGTAGGGCTGAAGCTTTCTTT.

The V call is TRBV4-2, the J call TRBJ2-2, with 11 nucleotides matching TRBD2. This CDR3 has 19 residues. Germline lookup yields CDR1 LGHNA and CDR2 YNFKEQ. With V trimmed by 2 bases and J by 5 bases, 13 bases remained unmatched. DNA for the CDR3: TGTGCCAGCAGCCAACACCTCCTAAATAGCGGGAGGGAGACCGGGGAGCTGTTTTTT. The encoded protein is CASSQHLLNSGRETGELFF.

The genes are TRBV6-5 and TRBJ1-1; 8 bases map to TRBD1. The V and J ends lost 6 bases and 4 bases, in that order; junction bases with no gene match: 4. The length of the CDR3 is 13 residues. Germline V gene data show CDR1 as MNHEY and CDR2 as SVGAGI. CDR3 nucleotide sequence: TGTGCCAGCAGGCGACAGGGGAGCACTGAAGCTTTCTTT. Protein: CASRRQGSTEAFF.

The chain carries TRBV7-9 and TRBJ1-5; 9 positions agree with TRBD1. CDR3 size: 14 residues. V lost 5 bases, J lost 7 bases, and 6 bases stayed unmatched. The germline V gene has CDR1 SEHNR and CDR2 FQNEAQ (reference sequence). The CDR3 region has the DNA TGTGCCAGCAGCGCGGACAGGGGCGAGCAGCCCCAGCATTTT. Its protein product is CASSADRGEQPQHF.

This chain links TRBV28 with TRBJ1-1; 8 positions agree with TRBD1. This CDR3 has 13 amino acids. V shed 5 bases, J shed 10 bases, and the junction held 9 bases outside the gene matches. CDR1 MDHEN and CDR2 SYDVKM come from the germline V gene. CDR3 coding DNA: TGTGCCAGCAGTCGACAGGGGTTGACTCGAGCTTTCTTT. Its protein is CASSRQGLTRAFF.

The CDR3 region is CASSEENPPYEQYF. The CDR3 DNA follows: TGTGCCAGCAGTGAGGAGAATCCTCCCTACGAGCAGTACTTC. The J gene is TRBJ2-7, the V gene TRBV2; no clear D. Germline V CDR1 and CDR2: SNHLY, FYNNEI. Trimming stripped 3 bases from V and 2 bases from J, with 11 bases between. This CDR3 is 14 amino acids long.

Points on this clone: Other nucleotide sequences from this sample produce the same CDR3. The chain couples TRBV15 to TRBJ1-2; possible D gene TRBD1, 6 bases. This CDR3 is 14 amino acids long. Germline V CDR1 and CDR2: LNHNV, YYDKDF (reference sequence). The V and J ends lost 6 bases and 5 bases respectively, with 16 bases between them. Here the CDR3 DNA reads TGTGCCACCAGGCCGGGGGGCGACCCTTATGGCTACACCTTC. Its protein product is CATRPGGDPYGYTF.

This chain links TRBV30 with TRBJ2-7; tentative D call: TRBD2 (5 bases). The CDR3 runs to 12 residues. The ends were cut back, 3 bases at V and 3 bases at J, with 9 bases in the middle. Per germline, CDR1 GTSNPN and CDR2 SVGIG (reference sequence). CDR3 nucleotide sequence: TGTGCCTGGAGCCACAGCGGCTACGAGCAGTACTTC. It specifies CAWSHSGYEQYF. Full variable domain (remainder filled in from reference TRBV30 and TRBJ2-7): SQTIHQWPATLVQPVGSPLSLECTVEGTSNPNLYWYRQAAGRGLQLLFYSVGIGQISSEVPQNLSASRPQDRQFILSSKKLLLSDSGFYLCAWSHSGYEQYFGPGTRLTVT.

This clone occurred a few times. V and J are TRBV6-1 and TRBJ1-1; TRBD1 matches at 7 bases. This CDR3 has 14 residues. Germline V CDR1 and CDR2: MNHNS, SASEGT. With 5 bases clipped from V and 2 bases from J, the junction kept 5 bases outside the gene matches. The CDR3 protein is CASSFGQVNTEAFF. The CDR3 DNA reads as TGTGCCAGCAGTTTCGGACAGGTTAACACTGAAGCTTTCTTT.

This chain joins TRBV25-1 and TRBJ2-5, with D maybe TRBD2 (6 bases). Germline V lookup: CDR1 MGHDK, CDR2 SYGVNS. The V end was cut by 6 bases, the J end by 6 bases, with 14 bases between. The CDR3 loop spans 13 amino acids. The CDR3 region has the DNA TGTGCCAGCAGCCGGGGGACGGGGAAGACCCAGTACTTC. It codes for CASSRGTGKTQYF.

The chain joins TRBV6-1 to TRBJ2-7, with TRBD1 matching over 12 bases. The CDR3 contains 14 residues. The ends lost 6 bases at V and 4 bases at J; junction bases unmatched: 4. Germline V CDR1 and CDR2: MNHNS, SASEGT. CDR3 bases: TGTGCCAGCAGGCCGGGACAGGGGGCATACGAGCAGTACTTC. The encoded protein is CASRPGQGAYEQYF.

The rearrangement uses TRBV5-1 and TRBJ2-3; 8 nucleotides line up with TRBD1. Trimming removed 0 bases from V and 2 bases from J; junction bases left unmatched: 2. This CDR3 region has 15 residues. The germline CDR1 and CDR2 sequences are SGHRS and YFSETQ. For the CDR3, the DNA is TGCGCCAGCAGCTTGGGGGACAGGAACACAGATACGCAGTATTTT. This translates into CASSLGDRNTDTQYF.

DNA for the CDR3: TGTGCCAGCAGTTATGACAGGGGCAGTGAGCAGTACTTC. Amino acids: CASSYDRGSEQYF. This rearrangement joins TRBV6-6 to TRBJ2-7; 8 nucleotides agree with TRBD1. This CDR3 is 13 amino acids long. J lost 7 bases, V lost 3 bases, and 5 bases had no gene match. The germline V gene encodes CDR1 MNHNY and CDR2 SVGAGI (reference sequence).

V usage is TRBV5-5 and J usage is TRBJ1-5, with TRBD1 matching 11 bases. Germline V gives CDR1 SGHKS, CDR2 YYEKEE (reference sequence). The V and J ends lost 3 bases and 5 bases, in that order; junction bases with no gene match: 4. The CDR3 extends over 15 amino acids. The CDR3 region has the DNA TGTGCCAGCAGCTCAGCGGGACAGGGGGATCAGCCCCAGCATTTT. It yields the protein CASSSAGQGDQPQHF. Supplemented by reference TRBV5-5 and TRBJ1-5, the full variable domain reads DAGVTQSPTHLIKTRGQQVTLRCSPISGHKSVSWYQQVLGQGPQFIFQYYEKEERGRGNFPDRFSARQFPNYSSELNVNALLLGDSALYLCASSSAGQGDQPQHFGDGTRLSIL.

The rearrangement uses TRBV14 and TRBJ2-7, with D possibly TRBD1 on 6 matching bases. V lost 0 bases and J 6 bases, leaving 9 bases between the germline ends. This CDR3 contains 13 residues. Germline lookup yields CDR1 SGHDN and CDR2 FVKESK. CDR3 residues: CASSQDLGAEQYF. The CDR3 DNA is TGTGCCAGCAGCCAAGATTTGGGGGCCGAGCAGTACTTC.

The chain has TRBV7-9 and TRBJ2-1; 7 positions match TRBD2. Germline-derived CDR1 and CDR2 are SEHNR and FQNEAQ (reference sequence). Germline trimming cut 0 bases from V and 8 bases from J; bases unmatched to any gene: 4. There are 14 residues in the CDR3. DNA for the CDR3: TGTGCCAGCAGCTTAGCGGGAGGGTTGGATGAGCAGTTCTTC. It encodes CASSLAGGLDEQFF.

The V call is TRBV7-9, the J call TRBJ1-3; no clear D. Deletions cut 3 bases from V and 0 bases from J, with 12 bases between. Germline assignment: CDR1 SEHNR and CDR2 FQNEAQ (reference sequence). This CDR3 is 16 amino acids long. CDR3 in amino acids: CASSFWAESSGNTIYF. The CDR3 DNA is TGTGCCAGCAGCTTCTGGGCTGAAAGCTCTGGAAACACCATATATTTT.

The chain joins TRBV28 to TRBJ1-2; 8 bases map to TRBD1. The CDR3 spans 13 residues. V lost 3 bases and J lost 8; bases outside the gene matches: 5. Per the germline V gene, CDR1 is MDHEN and CDR2 is SYDVKM. Here the CDR3 DNA reads TGTGCCAGCAGTTTGACAGGGGCCCGCGGCTACACCTTC. It translates to CASSLTGARGYTF.

The rearrangement links TRBV28 to TRBJ1-5; D is perhaps TRBD1 (6 bases). V was pared by 5 bases and J by 9 bases, with 17 bases between. Per the germline V gene, CDR1 is MDHEN and CDR2 is SYDVKM. The CDR3 covers 14 residues. CDR3 sequence: CASSTRQGPGPQHF. As DNA, the CDR3 is TGTGCCAGCAGTACCCGCCAGGGGCCGGGGCCCCAGCATTTT.

This clone was seen only a few times. The chain couples TRBV18 to TRBJ2-5; a weak D match, TRBD2 (5 bases). Germline lookup yields CDR1 KGHSH and CDR2 LQKENI. Between the trimmed V and J ends, which lost 4 bases and 5 bases, there was a span of 5 bases. There are 11 residues in the CDR3. CDR3 residues: CASSRGETQYF. The CDR3 coding sequence is TGTGCCAGCTCACGAGGGGAGACCCAGTACTTC. Full variable domain (rest looked up from reference TRBV18 and TRBJ2-5): NAGVMQNPRHLVRRRGQEARLRCSPMKGHSHVYWYRQLPEEGLKFMVYLQKENIIDESGMPKERFSAEFPKEGPSILRIQQVVRGDSAAYFCASSRGETQYFGPGTRLLVL.

This clone was observed once. The chain links TRBV13 to TRBJ2-5; 8 nucleotides match TRBD1. The CDR3 is 14 amino acids. Germline CDR1 and CDR2: PRHDT and FYEKMQ (reference sequence). J lost 5 bases, V lost 5 bases, and 7 bases had no gene match. CDR3: CASSPRTGYETQYF. As DNA, the CDR3 is TGTGCCAGCAGCCCTCGGACAGGGTACGAGACCCAGTACTTC.

The chain links TRBV14 to TRBJ2-1; the D gene is possibly TRBD2 (5 bases). The V gene lost 2 bases and the J gene lost 6 bases, with 8 bases spanning the gap. The germline gives CDR1 SGHDN, CDR2 FVKESK. This CDR3 spans 13 amino acids. The CDR3 loop reads CASSQSGINEQFF. In DNA form, the CDR3 reads TGTGCCAGCAGCCAAAGCGGCATCAATGAGCAGTTCTTC.

This clone was observed many times. The chain couples TRBV14 to TRBJ1-4, with D unclear. CDR1 and CDR2 from the germline V gene are SGHDN and FVKESK. V lost 4 bases, J lost 4 bases, and 10 bases lay in between. The CDR3 consists of 14 residues. The CDR3 reads CASSLTNSNEKLFF. For the CDR3, the DNA is TGTGCCAGCAGCCTAACGAACAGTAATGAAAAACTGTTTTTT.

For this clone: A read error may produce the germline difference seen at one junction end. This chain links TRBV4-3 with TRBJ1-2; 7 positions agree with TRBD1. The CDR3 extends over 15 amino acids. Germline CDR1 LGHNA, CDR2 YSLEER. This chain's CDR3 is CASSPLQGQLYVYTF. The DNA for the CDR3 is TGCGCCAGCAGCCCTTTACAGGGGCAACTGTATGTCTACACCTTC.